The sequence of this T cell receptor (beta chain) was determined in a study of T-cell reconstitution after alpha-beta-depleted transplantation in children. Points from the study as a whole: One year post-transplant, T-cell counts and diversity were largely derived from T cells produced anew. There were reportedly several hundred expanded graft clones from which alpha-beta T cells came about two months after transplant. From surviving recipient T cells and thymic progenitors came the high day-60 TCRbeta diversity observed in some patients.

On this clonotype itself: Its antigen is not known.

Molecular barcoding with unique molecular identifiers was used for the TCRbeta library. TCRdb re-called the PCR reads with MiXCR, one entry per CDR3 protein. The sample holds some 220,000 distinct CDR3 sequences, 11% seen once. Trimming cost V 5 bases and J 2 bases; bases outside gene matches: 9. This CDR3 contains 16 residues. The sample here was PBMCs, taken before TCRalphabeta/CD19-depleted stem cell transplant. The clonotype originates from a child under two years old with acute myeloid leukemia, due to receive a stem cell transplant. This chain connects TRBV12-3 or TRBV12-4 to TRBJ2-1, with 7 bases aligning to TRBD1. CDR3 in amino acids: CASSTWTGGPYNEQFF. As DNA, the CDR3 is TGTGCCAGCAGTACCTGGACAGGAGGCCCCTACAATGAGCAGTTCTTC.